This T cell receptor (beta chain) was documented in a study of CD8 T cells in ankylosing spondylitis. Points from the study as a whole: Disease-linked clones had a CD8+ phenotype and relatively low frequency in peripheral blood. Characteristic of ankylosing spondylitis blood, it appeared, was a TCR beta motif comprising eight highly homologous variants. Disease-associated clones were reportedly significantly overrepresented in matched ankylosing spondylitis synovial fluid.

In this sample, this clonotype turned up a few times. Antigen: not known. Researchers built TCR beta libraries using quantitative 5'-RACE with molecular barcodes. From the 5' RACE reads, TCRdb called clonotypes with MiXCR, one entry per CDR3 protein. Of some 63,000 distinct CDR3 sequences in the sample, 6% to 8% were seen once. V shed 3 bases, J shed 2 bases, and the junction held 5 bases outside the gene matches. This CDR3 has 15 residues. In germline, CDR1 is SGHRS, CDR2 YFSETQ. Sequences were obtained from synovial fluid, either unsorted or a sorted T cell fraction (not recorded which). The TCR comes from a male donor with ankylosing spondylitis. The rearrangement joins TRBV5-1 to TRBJ1-3; 7 nucleotides line up with TRBD1. CDR3 loop: CASSSQGGPGNTIYF. The CDR3 bases are TGCGCCAGCAGCTCTCAGGGGGGCCCTGGAAACACCATATATTTT.